These 19 T cell receptor beta chains share one sample of origin, sequenced in a study of blood T cell repertoires in COVID-19. Repertoires were generated with immunoSEQ multiplex PCR, while TCRdb's copy carries only in-frame clones and drops some. The sample holds 150,000 to 200,000 clones; over 80% are singletons and the top ten take 6.5% to 7.5%. Material for sequencing was peripheral blood. These receptors were collected from a middle-aged woman with COVID-19, enrolled during active disease.

This sequence joins TRBV9 and TRBJ2-1, with D possibly being TRBD1 (6 bases). This CDR3 contains 15 residues. The V gene lost 4 bases and the J gene lost 4 bases, with 15 bases spanning the gap. Germline assignment: CDR1 SGDLS and CDR2 YYNGEE. CDR3 DNA sequence: TGTGCCAGCAGCCCCCGAGACAGGCATTACAATGAGCAGTTCTTC. This codes for CASSPRDRHYNEQFF.

CDR3 in DNA: TGTGCCAGTAGTATACGACAGGGGAATGGCTACACCTTC. Its protein is CASSIRQGNGYTF. The chain recombines TRBV19 with TRBJ1-2, with 8 bases aligning to TRBD1. The V gene's germline CDR1 is LNHDA and CDR2 SQIVND (reference sequence). Trimming took 2 bases from V and 6 from J; bases not matched to a gene: 2. The CDR3 runs 13 residues.

The V call is TRBV6-5, the J call TRBJ2-5; 8 bases match TRBD1. Germline V gene sequence: CDR1 MNHEY, CDR2 SVGAGI. This CDR3 has 14 amino acids. The ends lost 6 bases at V and 5 bases at J; junction bases unmatched: 8. The CDR3 loop is CASSLTGQEETQYF. The CDR3 DNA reads as TGTGCCAGCAGCCTTACGGGACAGGAGGAGACCCAGTACTTC.

This sequence joins TRBV7-8 and TRBJ1-2; D remains ambiguous. Per the germline V gene, CDR1 is SGHVS and CDR2 is FQNEAQ. CDR3 length: 14 residues. V was trimmed by 1 base and J by 8 bases, leaving 14 bases between them. CDR3 nucleotide sequence: TGTGCCAGCAGCTTAGATAGCCCCTTGAGAGGCTACACCTTC. Its protein is CASSLDSPLRGYTF.

The chain uses TRBV6-1 and TRBJ1-2; no firm D call. This CDR3 spans 15 amino acids. Trimming took 3 bases from V and 4 from J, leaving 15 bases between them. Germline lookup yields CDR1 MNHNS and CDR2 SASEGT. The CDR3 spells CASSDGPTVFYGYTF. The CDR3 DNA reads TGTGCCAGCAGTGATGGGCCAACGGTATTCTATGGCTACACCTTC.

The chain joins TRBV5-1 to TRBJ1-2, with D perhaps TRBD1 (6 bases). The CDR3 has 15 amino acids. V was cut by 7 bases and J by 4 bases, with 20 bases left in between. Germline lookup yields CDR1 SGHRS and CDR2 YFSETQ. The CDR3 DNA is TGCGCCAGCCCCTATTCAGGGGAGGGATGCTATGGCTACACCTTC. As protein: CASPYSGEGCYGYTF. Together with reference TRBV5-1 and TRBJ1-2, the CDR3 gives the full variable domain: KAGVTQTPRYLIKTRGQQVTLSCSPISGHRSVSWYQQTPGQGLQFLFEYFSETQRNKGNFPGRFSGRQFSNSRSEMNVSTLELGDSALYLCASPYSGEGCYGYTFGSGTRLTVV.

This chain joins TRBV9 and TRBJ2-5; no definite D call. Per the germline V gene, CDR1 is SGDLS and CDR2 is YYNGEE. This CDR3 spans 19 amino acids. The germline V and J ends were trimmed by 0 bases and 0 bases, with 21 bases remaining between them. The CDR3 DNA sequence: TGTGCCAGCAGCGTAGTCCCCATTTTCTACTGGGCGTACCAAGAGACCCAGTACTTC. This encodes CASSVVPIFYWAYQETQYF.

This clone has a single count. V is TRBV3-1 (or the pseudogene TRBV3-2) and J is TRBJ1-3; 7 bases fit TRBD1. The CDR3 has 16 amino acids. With 4 bases clipped from V and 0 bases from J, the junction kept 6 bases outside the gene matches. The germline CDR1 and CDR2 sequences are LGHDT and YNNKEL (reference sequence). The CDR3 protein is CASSLGQTISGNTIYF. CDR3 DNA: TGTGCCAGCAGCCTGGGACAGACGATCTCTGGAAACACCATATATTTT.

As DNA, the CDR3 is TGTGCCAGCATTCCCACAGGGAAATCGGAAGCTTTCTTT. As protein: CASIPTGKSEAFF. J is TRBJ1-1 and V is TRBV27; tentative D call: TRBD1 (6 bases). Per the germline V gene, CDR1 is MNHEY and CDR2 is SMNVEV (reference sequence). V lost 7 bases, J lost 8 bases, and 17 bases lay in between. The CDR3 contains 13 residues.

This clone was seen a single time. J is TRBJ1-1 and V is TRBV3-1 (or the pseudogene TRBV3-2); D call uncertain. Germline-derived CDR1 and CDR2 are LGHDT and YNNKEL (reference sequence). V lost 0 bases and J lost 11, with 22 bases in between. CDR3 size: 16 residues. In DNA form, the CDR3 reads TGTGCCAGCAGCCAAGAGAGTAAGGGAGACGTTAATGGGGCTTTCTTT. Translated, it gives CASSQESKGDVNGAFF.

This clone has just one count. V usage is TRBV11-1 and J usage is TRBJ2-7, with TRBD2 matching over 10 bases. Trimming took 6 bases from V and 3 from J; bases not matched to a gene: 8. The length of the CDR3 is 15 residues. The germline CDR1 and CDR2 sequences are SGHAT and FQDESV (reference sequence). Written as DNA, the CDR3 is TGTGCCAGCAGTCGCCAGCGGGAGGGCCGCTACGAGCAGTACTTC. Amino acid sequence: CASSRQREGRYEQYF.

The chain carries TRBV19 and TRBJ2-7; 12 nucleotides align to TRBD2. The CDR3 has 14 amino acids. Per germline, CDR1 LNHDA and CDR2 SQIVND (reference sequence). Unmatched junction bases numbered 5, after V lost 6 bases and J lost 5 bases. The DNA for the CDR3 is TGTGCCAGTAGCCTAGCGGGAGGGGCTGACGAGCAGTACTTC. This translates into CASSLAGGADEQYF. Variable domain in full (rest from reference TRBV19 and TRBJ2-7): DGGITQSPKYLFRKEGQNVTLSCEQNLNHDAMYWYRQDPGQGLRLIYYSQIVNDFQKGDIAEGYSVSREKKESFPLTVTSAQKNPTAFYLCASSLAGGADEQYFGPGTRLTVT.

V usage is TRBV28 and J usage is TRBJ2-1; the match to TRBD2 covers 7 bases. Germline trimming cut 4 bases from V and 6 bases from J; bases unmatched to any gene: 6. Germline lookup yields CDR1 MDHEN and CDR2 SYDVKM. This CDR3 has 14 amino acids. CDR3 bases: TGTGCCAGCAGTTCCGGAACTAGCGCCAATGAGCAGTTCTTC. Its translation: CASSSGTSANEQFF.

V is TRBV6-4 and J is TRBJ2-3, with 9 positions matching TRBD2. The CDR3 runs 15 residues. Per germline, CDR1 MRHNA and CDR2 SNTAGT. V shed 2 bases, J shed 3 bases, and the junction held 3 bases outside the gene matches. The CDR3 reads CASSDEGLATDTQYF. The CDR3 DNA reads TGTGCCAGCAGTGACGAAGGACTAGCGACAGATACGCAGTATTTT.

The chain is built from TRBV4-1 and TRBJ1-3; D not certain. The CDR3 covers 14 residues. In germline, CDR1 is MGHRA, CDR2 YSYEKL. The V end lost 1 base, the J end lost 5 bases, and 9 bases lay between the germline ends. DNA for the CDR3: TGCGCCAGCAGCCAAGCCGTACAGCGAAACACCATATATTTT. Its translation: CASSQAVQRNTIYF.

This chain uses TRBV28 with TRBJ1-1, with TRBD1 identical over 8 bases. From germline, CDR1 is MDHEN and CDR2 SYDVKM. With 6 bases clipped from V and 5 bases from J, the junction kept 11 bases outside the gene matches. The CDR3 consists of 15 residues. The CDR3 reads CASRQISGGRTEAFF. The DNA of the CDR3 is TGTGCCAGCAGACAAATTTCAGGGGGCCGAACTGAAGCTTTCTTT.

V gene TRBV13 combines with J gene TRBJ2-6; D not resolved. The germline V gene encodes CDR1 PRHDT and CDR2 FYEKMQ (reference sequence). This CDR3 comprises 16 residues. V was pared by 5 bases and J by 0 bases, with 11 bases between. The CDR3 sequence: CASSQSRFSGANVLTF. The CDR3 bases are TGTGCCAGCAGCCAAAGCAGGTTCTCTGGGGCCAACGTCCTGACTTTC.

This chain joins TRBV2 and TRBJ2-7; D is undetermined. Germline CDR1 and CDR2: SNHLY and FYNNEI. This CDR3 has 12 residues. Trimming took off 6 bases at V and 3 bases at J, with 9 bases between the two ends. Written as DNA, the CDR3 is TGTGCCAGCAGAGGTCAGCGCTACGAGCAGTACTTC. It specifies CASRGQRYEQYF.

The genes are TRBV19 and TRBJ2-7; no definite D call. CDR1 and CDR2 from the germline V gene are LNHDA and SQIVND (reference sequence). V was trimmed by 5 bases and J by 4 bases, leaving 6 bases between them. CDR3 length equals 11 residues. Here the CDR3 reads CASSARYEQYF. The DNA of the CDR3 is TGTGCCAGTAGTGCCAGATACGAGCAGTACTTC.